A single sample is the source of the 18 T cell receptor beta chains below, sequenced in a study of cytomegalovirus exposure and HLA in healthy donors. The study ran its PCR with 60 Vbeta and 13 Jbeta primers. The assay was immunoSEQ multiplex PCR, and TCRdb's table has in-frame clones only and misses some. The table has roughly 73,000 clones, 75% seen once; the top ten hold around 12%. Sequencing was performed on PBMCs. All receptors derive from a man between 65 and 85 years old in good health and CMV-seronegative.

This chain links TRBV28 with TRBJ2-7; possible D gene TRBD2, 5 bases. Germline CDR1 reads MDHEN; CDR2 reads SYDVKM. CDR3 size: 12 residues. V gave up 8 bases and J gave up 3 bases, with 11 bases separating them. The CDR3 DNA reads as TGTGCCAGCTCGGTAGGAGGCTACGAGCAGTACTTC. Protein sequence: CASSVGGYEQYF.

V usage is TRBV6-6 and J usage is TRBJ2-7, with TRBD1 as a possible D gene (6 bases). V lost 7 bases, J lost 5 bases, and 15 bases lay in between. Germline CDR1 is MNHNY and CDR2 is SVGAGI (reference sequence). CDR3 size: 13 residues. CDR3 sequence (DNA): TGTGCCAGCACTCTCTCCGACAGGAACGAGCAGTACTTC. Encoded protein: CASTLSDRNEQYF.

This chain joins TRBV6-6 and TRBJ1-1; unclear D gene. Trimming took 6 bases from V and 2 from J, leaving 10 bases between them. CDR1 is MNHNY, CDR2 SVGAGI, per germline (reference sequence). The CDR3 has 13 amino acids. Here the CDR3 DNA reads TGTGCCAGCAGCACCTATTCAAACACTGAAGCTTTCTTT. Encoded protein: CASSTYSNTEAFF.

The chain combines TRBV18 with TRBJ2-5, with D perhaps TRBD1 (5 bases). This CDR3 has 15 amino acids. From germline, CDR1 is KGHSH and CDR2 LQKENI. The germline V and J ends were trimmed by 6 bases and 4 bases, with 18 bases remaining between them. The CDR3 loop is CASSHRRQGLETQYF. In DNA form, the CDR3 reads TGTGCCAGCTCCCACCGGCGGCAGGGCTTAGAGACCCAGTACTTC.

Regarding this clone: A clone one base away is much larger, so this may be a read error. V is TRBV30 and J is TRBJ1-1, with D possibly TRBD1 on 6 matching bases. The CDR3 spans 14 residues. In germline, CDR1 is GTSNPN, CDR2 SVGIG (reference sequence). The CDR3 reads CTWSPGGLNTEAFF. CDR3 DNA sequence: TGTACCTGGAGTCCCGGGGGGCTGAACACTGAAGCTTTCTTT.

This clone was detected once. The V call is TRBV7-2, the J call TRBJ1-5; 7 bases agree with TRBD1. V shed 6 bases and J 4 bases; nucleotides not matched to a gene: 9. Per germline, CDR1 SGHTA and CDR2 FQGNSA. The CDR3 loop spans 15 amino acids. The CDR3 nucleotides are TGTGCCAGCAGACTCAACAGGGGATTTAATCAGCCCCAGCATTTT. Amino acid sequence: CASRLNRGFNQPQHF.

The gene calls are TRBV18 and TRBJ1-2, with 9 bases fitting TRBD1. The CDR3 runs to 19 residues. After removal of 4 bases from V and 3 bases from J, the junction contained 18 bases not matched to a gene. Germline CDR1 KGHSH, CDR2 LQKENI. The CDR3 sequence: CASSRTGDPLRGGDYGYTF. The CDR3 nucleotides read TGTGCCAGCTCACGGACAGGGGACCCCCTTCGAGGAGGGGACTATGGCTACACCTTC.

The chain joins TRBV5-8 to TRBJ1-6; TRBD1 might be the D (6 bases). The CDR3 totals 17 residues. The V gene's germline CDR1 is SGHTS and CDR2 YDEGEE. Between the trimmed V and J ends, which lost 0 bases and 7 bases, there was a span of 17 bases. For the CDR3, the DNA is TGTGCCAGCAGCTTGGAGTGGGGGGGCGGATCGAATTCACCCCTCCACTTT. Its protein product is CASSLEWGGGSNSPLHF. The full variable domain, in which reference TRBV5-8 and TRBJ1-6 provide the parts outside the CDR3, is EAGVTQSPTHLIKTRGQQATLRCSPISGHTSVYWYQQALGLGLQFLLWYDEGEERNRGNFPPRFSGRQFPNYSSELNVNALELEDSALYLCASSLEWGGGSNSPLHFGNGTRLTVT.

The chain employs TRBV12-5 and TRBJ1-6; TRBD1 agrees at 8 bases. Germline loops: CDR1 LGHNT, CDR2 FRNRAP. The J segment lost 8 bases and the V segment lost 3 bases, leaving 0 bases of the junction unmatched. The CDR3 loop spans 13 amino acids. The CDR3 sequence: CASGLQGDSPLHF. In DNA form, the CDR3 reads TGTGCTAGTGGTTTACAGGGGGATTCACCCCTCCACTTT.

V gene TRBV25-1 combines with J gene TRBJ1-6; D perhaps matches TRBD1 (5 bases). The CDR3 is made up of 14 amino acids. V lost 3 bases and J lost 9, with 12 bases in between. The germline V gene has CDR1 MGHDK and CDR2 SYGVNS. The CDR3 DNA reads TGTGCCAGCAGTGATATCCAGGGTAGTTCACCCCTCCACTTT. It yields the protein CASSDIQGSSPLHF.

This clone was detected a few times. The chain combines TRBV10-3 with TRBJ1-3; no firm D call. Trimming took 3 bases from V and 4 from J, leaving 7 bases between them. CDR3 length: 13 residues. Looked up from germline, CDR1 is ENHRY and CDR2 is SYGVKD. CDR3 region: CAISDTEGNTIYF. In nucleotides, the CDR3 is TGTGCCATCAGTGACACCGAGGGAAACACCATATATTTT.

The chain couples TRBV6-1 to TRBJ2-1; 8 positions agree with TRBD2. V was clipped by 3 bases and J by 6 bases; unmatched bases: 4. CDR1 and CDR2 from the germline V gene are MNHNS and SASEGT. There are 14 residues in the CDR3. Here the CDR3 DNA reads TGTGCCAGCAGTGATTCGGGGGGGGCCAATGAGCAGTTCTTC. The encoded protein is CASSDSGGANEQFF.

The CDR3 region has the DNA TGTGCCAGCTCACGGGTAGCAGCCTACGAGCAGTACTTC. Its protein product is CASSRVAAYEQYF. The V call is TRBV18, the J call TRBJ2-7; D not certain. The CDR3 covers 13 residues. The germline V gene encodes CDR1 KGHSH and CDR2 LQKENI. Trimming stripped 4 bases from V and 2 bases from J, with 9 bases between.

The V and J genes are TRBV29-1 and TRBJ1-5; 7 positions match TRBD1. V gave up 7 bases and J gave up 5 bases; unmatched junction bases: 8. The CDR3 has 13 amino acids. Germline V lookup: CDR1 SQVTM, CDR2 ANQGSEA. The CDR3 is CSAQQGVDQPQHF. In nucleotides, the CDR3 is TGCAGCGCCCAGCAGGGGGTAGATCAGCCCCAGCATTTT.

The V gene is TRBV5-8, the J gene TRBJ1-6, with D possibly TRBD1 on 5 matching bases. V was trimmed by 4 bases and J by 9 bases, leaving 17 bases between them. This CDR3 spans 15 amino acids. CDR1 and CDR2 (germline): SGHTS, YDEGEE. The CDR3 DNA sequence: TGTGCCAGCAGCCCGCGGGGCCTAATGAGTTCACCCCTCCACTTT. Translation: CASSPRGLMSSPLHF.

The chain has TRBV7-2 and TRBJ2-2; 8 bases agree with TRBD1. This CDR3 contains 14 residues. V was clipped by 4 bases and J by 5 bases; unmatched bases: 3. CDR1 and CDR2 from the germline V gene are SGHTA and FQGNSA. CDR3 nucleotides: TGTGCCAGCAGCTACACAGGGGGGACCGGGGAGCTGTTTTTT. Translating it yields CASSYTGGTGELFF.

As to this clone: This sample includes further DNA sequences coding for the same CDR3. The chain carries TRBV7-2 and TRBJ2-3; no clear D gene. Trimming took 2 bases from V and 0 from J, leaving 9 bases between them. This CDR3 has 15 residues. In germline, CDR1 is SGHTA, CDR2 FQGNSA. The CDR3 bases are TGTGCCAGCAGCTTAAACAGCCCTAGCACAGATACGCAGTATTTT. Translation gives CASSLNSPSTDTQYF.

The chain uses TRBV7-9 and TRBJ2-5; a possible D gene is TRBD2 (6 bases). The V and J ends lost 5 bases and 2 bases respectively, with 12 bases between them. The CDR3 loop spans 14 amino acids. Per the germline V gene, CDR1 is SEHNR and CDR2 is FQNEAQ (reference sequence). This CDR3 is CASSRDWEQETQYF. CDR3 coding DNA: TGTGCCAGCAGCAGGGACTGGGAACAAGAGACCCAGTACTTC.